A selection of T cell receptor beta chains follows, all from one sample in a study of regulatory T cells in long-lasting Graves disease. A single record per CDR3 protein comes from TCRdb applying MiXCR to the multiplex PCR reads. Here the sample spans around 450,000 distinct CDR3 sequences, around 16% being singletons. This sample was also put to use in a study of T cells in Graves' hyperthyroidism and ophthalmopathy.

Specimen: peripheral blood mononuclear cells (PBMCs), collected at new diagnosis, from a patient treated with antithyroid drugs. These receptors originate from a woman in her forties with Graves disease. Each CDR3 is given with its conserved first and last residue. A D gene is named only where the DNA matches it firmly. Not all rows give a size; the values are once, few, many and, for expanded clones, a class.

TGTGCCAGCACCACCGTGAGAGAAGCTTTCTTT	CASTTVREAFF	few	-	TRBV6-1	TRBJ1-1
TGCAGTGCAAGGGACCGAGGAGAAAGCACAGATACGCAGTATTTT	CSARDRGESTDTQYF	many	-	TRBV20-1	TRBJ2-3
TGTGCCATCAGTGTCAACACCGGGGAGCTGTTTTTT	CAISVNTGELFF	-	-	TRBV10-3	TRBJ2-2
TGTGCCAGCAGCCAGGGGGGGGCTAACTATGGCTACACCTTC	CASSQGGANYGYTF	many	TRBD1	TRBV28	TRBJ1-2
TGTGCCAGTAGTATTAGCGGGAGTGGAACCGGGGAGCTGTTTTTT	CASSISGSGTGELFF	-	TRBD2	TRBV19	TRBJ2-2
TGTGCCAGCAGGCAGAACAGGGATTCCTACGAGCAGTACTTC	CASRQNRDSYEQYF	many	-	TRBV28	TRBJ2-7
TGTGCCAGCAGCGTAACTGGCGATTCTAACTATGGCTACACCTTC	CASSVTGDSNYGYTF	few	-	TRBV9	TRBJ1-2
TGTGCCAGCAGCCGCGGGACAGGGGGAACCCTTTCCTACGAGCAGTACTTC	CASSRGTGGTLSYEQYF	many	TRBD1	TRBV3-1	TRBJ2-7
TGTGCCAGCAGCTTTACAGGGTTGACTTCACCCCTCCACTTT	CASSFTGLTSPLHF	many	-	TRBV7-9	TRBJ1-6
TGTGCCAGCTCTTCGGACAGAAGCAAAGGGACCCTCCACTTT	CASSSDRSKGTLHF	many	-	TRBV18	TRBJ1-6
TGTGCCTGGAGTGTATTTTCCGGGACCCAGTACTTC	CAWSVFSGTQYF	many	-	TRBV30	TRBJ2-5
TGTGCCAGCAGCACGGGACTAGCGGGAGGGAATGAGCAGTTCTTC	CASSTGLAGGNEQFF	many	TRBD2	TRBV7-3	TRBJ2-1
TGCGCCAGCAGGCTACGGACTGACTCCTACGAGCAGTACTTC	CASRLRTDSYEQYF	-	-	TRBV5-1	TRBJ2-7
TGTGCCAGCAGCCACAGACAGGGCCGGGGCTACACCTTC	CASSHRQGRGYTF	-	TRBD1	TRBV7-8	TRBJ1-2
TGCAGCGTTACACTAGCGGCCCTCGCGACCCAGTACTTC	CSVTLAALATQYF	few	TRBD2	TRBV29-1	TRBJ2-5
TGTGCCACCAGTGAGACAGACAATCAGCCCCAGCATTTT	CATSETDNQPQHF	many	-	TRBV24-1	TRBJ1-5
TGTGCCACCAGCAGAGATCTAAGGGGAGAGACCCAGTACTTC	CATSRDLRGETQYF	-	-	TRBV15	TRBJ2-5
TGCAGTGCTAGAGATGCAGGGACTAGCGAGGGACCAGGGGCAAGATTGGCCCAGTACTTC	CSARDAGTSEGPGARLAQYF	few	TRBD2	TRBV20-1	TRBJ2-5
TGTGCCAGCAGTTTATGGAGGGGGCTGGATACCGGGGAGCTGTTTTTT	CASSLWRGLDTGELFF	many	TRBD1	TRBV28	TRBJ2-2
TGTGCCACCAGTGCTGCACAGGGCTCATGGGAGCAGTCCTTC	CATSAAQGSWEQSF	-	-	TRBV24-1	TRBJ2-1
TGTGCCAGCAGACCAGCCCGGGCGGGGGTAATTGGAAACACCATATATTTT	CASRPARAGVIGNTIYF	many	-	TRBV11-2	TRBJ1-3
TGTGCCAGCAGTGATCGGTTGATGGGACAAGAGACCCAGTACTTC	CASSDRLMGQETQYF	few	-	TRBV6-1	TRBJ2-5
TGCGCCAGCAGCCCCGAACTAGCGGGAGTGGTCTACAATGAGCAGTTCTTC	CASSPELAGVVYNEQFF	-	TRBD2	TRBV4-3	TRBJ2-1
TGCGCCAGCAGCGCTGGGACTCCCCAAACCCTCACAGATACGCAGTATTTT	CASSAGTPQTLTDTQYF	many	-	TRBV5-1	TRBJ2-3
TGTGCCAGTAGTATAGAAGCAGCTAGCACAGATACGCAGTATTTT	CASSIEAASTDTQYF	-	-	TRBV19	TRBJ2-3
TGTGCCACCAGCAGAGATCTTGGGGACACCGGGGAGCTGTTTTTT	CATSRDLGDTGELFF	few	-	TRBV15	TRBJ2-2
TGTGCCAGCAGTTACGTCCAGGGGGCCTTATACGAGCAGTACTTC	CASSYVQGALYEQYF	many	TRBD1	TRBV6-5	TRBJ2-7
TGTGCCAGCAGCTCTCCCTTCGGGTTGAGCTACACCTTC	CASSSPFGLSYTF	many	-	TRBV7-9	TRBJ1-2
TGTGCCAGCAGCTTAGGGCAGGGGGTTCTTTTCGAGCAGTACTTC	CASSLGQGVLFEQYF	few	TRBD1	TRBV11-2	TRBJ2-7
TGTGCCATCAGTGATGTTAGCGGAACTGCCTCCTACAATGAGCAGTTCTTC	CAISDVSGTASYNEQFF	many	-	TRBV10-3	TRBJ2-1
TGTGCCAGCAGTGAAAAAGGGGCCCCGAACACCGGGGAGCTGTTTTTT	CASSEKGAPNTGELFF	few	-	TRBV9	TRBJ2-2
TGTGCCAGCAGCGCCTTGGACAGGAACAATCAGCCCCAGCATTTT	CASSALDRNNQPQHF	many	TRBD1	TRBV2	TRBJ1-5
TGTGCCAGCAGCCAAGTACCTAGACGCTACAATGAGCAGTTCTTC	CASSQVPRRYNEQFF	-	-	TRBV11-3	TRBJ2-1
TGTGCCAGCAGCCCGCATGGTACTAGCGGGAGTGTCCTGGGCGAGCAGTACTTC	CASSPHGTSGSVLGEQYF	many	TRBD2	TRBV7-2	TRBJ2-7
TGTGCCAGCAGGGAGCGGGTGCGGGGCGGGGAGCTGTTTTTT	CASRERVRGGELFF	few	-	TRBV28	TRBJ2-2
TGTGCCAGCAGCCCCAACATCGGCACTGAAGCTTTCTTT	CASSPNIGTEAFF	many	-	TRBV5-8	TRBJ1-1
TGCAGTGCTAGAGAGGGGGGGTGGGGTTCCTACAATGAGCAGTTCTTC	CSAREGGWGSYNEQFF	few	TRBD2	TRBV20-1	TRBJ2-1
TGCAGCGTTGTGTTCGCAGGGGCTGAAGCTTTCTTT	CSVVFAGAEAFF	-	-	TRBV29-1	TRBJ1-1
TGTGCCAGCAGGACAGGGTCCCTCCCAGATACGCAGTATTTT	CASRTGSLPDTQYF	few	TRBD1	TRBV6-1	TRBJ2-3
TGTGCCAGCAGTTTAGTAGGGGTCGGTGAGCAGTTCTTC	CASSLVGVGEQFF	many	-	TRBV12-3/TRBV12-4	TRBJ2-1
TGTGCCAGCAGTTCAACCGGGCCCGGCAGATGGGCGGATGAAGCTTTCTTT	CASSSTGPGRWADEAFF	few	-	TRBV6-2/TRBV6-3	TRBJ1-1
TGCAGTGCCCACTCGGGGAGTACTAGCACAGATACGCAGTATTTT	CSAHSGSTSTDTQYF	-	-	TRBV20-1	TRBJ2-3
TGTGCCAGCAGGAGAATACAGGAGACCCAGTACTTC	CASRRIQETQYF	many	-	TRBV2	TRBJ2-5
TGTGCCAGCAGCCAAGGGGCGGCGGGAGGGGGAAATGAGCAGTTCTTC	CASSQGAAGGGNEQFF	many	TRBD2	TRBV14	TRBJ2-1
TGTGCCAGCACCGCAGAGGGACTAACCACAGATACGCAGTATTTT	CASTAEGLTTDTQYF	many	TRBD2	TRBV9	TRBJ2-3
TGTGCCAGCAGCGTAAGCGGGACAGGGAACAATGAGCAGTTCTTC	CASSVSGTGNNEQFF	few	TRBD1	TRBV9	TRBJ2-1
TGTGCCAGCAGCCAAGATGTAGCAGGGGACCACTATGGCTACACCTTC	CASSQDVAGDHYGYTF	-	-	TRBV3-1	TRBJ1-2
TGTGCCAGCAGCTTAACTAGCGGGAGGGCCGGCACAGATACGCAGTATTTT	CASSLTSGRAGTDTQYF	few	TRBD2	TRBV9	TRBJ2-3
TGCAGCGTTGTTTTCGGGGGTGGGGCCTACAATGAGCAGTTCTTC	CSVVFGGGAYNEQFF	many	-	TRBV29-1	TRBJ2-1
TGTGCCAGCACCCGAACCTCTGGAAACACCATATATTTT	CASTRTSGNTIYF	-	-	TRBV12-3/TRBV12-4	TRBJ1-3
TGCGCCAGCAGCTCGCTACGGGGGACAGGGCCCTACAATGAGCAGTTCTTC	CASSSLRGTGPYNEQFF	many	TRBD1	TRBV5-1	TRBJ2-1
TGTGCCAGCAGTTTGGACAGGGGACGCTCTGGGGCCAACGTCCTGACTTTC	CASSLDRGRSGANVLTF	many	TRBD1	TRBV6-2/TRBV6-3	TRBJ2-6
TGTGCCAGCAGCGACGGACAGGGGAGGGCAGATACGCAGTATTTT	CASSDGQGRADTQYF	few	TRBD1	TRBV2	TRBJ2-3
TGTGCTAGTGGTTTGGGACAGGGGCTGTTTTTT	CASGLGQGLFF	many	TRBD1	TRBV12-5	TRBJ1-4
TGCAGTGCTAGAATCAGGGGCCCAGATACGCAGTATTTT	CSARIRGPDTQYF	-	-	TRBV20-1	TRBJ2-3
TGTGCCAGCAGTTACGTGGAGAACACTGAAGCTTTCTTT	CASSYVENTEAFF	-	-	TRBV6-5	TRBJ1-1
TGTGCCAGCAGCCCCGCAGGGAATGATCAGCCCCAGCATTTT	CASSPAGNDQPQHF	-	-	TRBV3-1	TRBJ1-5
TGTGCCAGCAGCTTAGCTTTGCCGGGGGCGAGTGGCTACACCTTC	CASSLALPGASGYTF	-	-	TRBV7-9	TRBJ1-2
TGTGCCAGCAGTTACGGGGTTAGGGGGAGAGGTCTGTACGAGCAGTACTTC	CASSYGVRGRGLYEQYF	-	-	TRBV6-2/TRBV6-3	TRBJ2-7
TGTGCCAGCAGTCAGGGACTCATTGGTTCACCCCTCCACTTT	CASSQGLIGSPLHF	many	-	TRBV28	TRBJ1-6